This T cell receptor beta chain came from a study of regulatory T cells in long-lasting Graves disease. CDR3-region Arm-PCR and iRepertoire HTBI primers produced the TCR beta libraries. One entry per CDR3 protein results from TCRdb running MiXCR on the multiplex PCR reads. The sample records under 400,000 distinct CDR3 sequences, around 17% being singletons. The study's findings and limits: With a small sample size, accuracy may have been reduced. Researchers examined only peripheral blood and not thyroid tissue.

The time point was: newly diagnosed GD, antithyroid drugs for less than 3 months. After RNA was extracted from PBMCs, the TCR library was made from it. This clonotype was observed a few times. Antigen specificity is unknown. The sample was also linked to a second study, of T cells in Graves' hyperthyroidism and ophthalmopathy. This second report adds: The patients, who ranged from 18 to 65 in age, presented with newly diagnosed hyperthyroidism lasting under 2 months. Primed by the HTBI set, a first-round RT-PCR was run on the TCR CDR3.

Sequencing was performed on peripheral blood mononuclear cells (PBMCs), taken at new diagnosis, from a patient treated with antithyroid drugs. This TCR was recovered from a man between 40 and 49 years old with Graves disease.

Here the CDR3 reads CASRPGGYYNSPLHF. DNA for the CDR3: TGTGCCAGCCGGCCGGGGGGATACTATAATTCACCCCTCCACTTT. The chain is built from TRBV6-1 and TRBJ1-6, with D tentatively TRBD1 (5 bases). Trimming took 8 bases from V and 3 from J, leaving 14 bases between them. Germline V lookup: CDR1 MNHNS, CDR2 SASEGT. CDR3 length: 15 residues.